Listed below are T cell receptor beta chains from one sample, sequenced in a study of OX40 agonist ivuxolimab in advanced cancers. Measured with immunoSEQ multiplex PCR; TCRdb has only the in-frame clones, and not every one. The sample lists about 73,000 clones, 90% occurring once. The sample here was CD4+ or CD8+ T cells sorted from blood, taken in a trial of the OX40 agonist ivuxolimab. The source of these receptors is an adult with an advanced solid tumor such as melanoma, head and neck, liver or kidney cancer. The CDR3 runs from the conserved cysteine through the conserved F or W. D genes are given only for firm matches. Clone size appears in some rows only: once, few, many, or a class for an expanded clone.

CDR3	DNA	D	size	V	J
CASSEAGPTGELFF	TGTGCCAGCAGTGAAGCTGGACCCACCGGGGAGCTGTTTTTT	NA	NA	TRBV6-1	TRBJ2-2
CASSFLTSGSSYEQYF	TGTGCCAGCAGCTTTTTGACGAGCGGGAGCTCCTACGAGCAGTACTTC	NA	NA	TRBV12-1	TRBJ2-7
CASSIGRTTRVTDTQYF	TGTGCCAGTAGTATAGGGAGGACTACCCGGGTTACAGATACGCAGTATTTT	NA	once	TRBV19	TRBJ2-3
CASSPRGDYGYTF	TGTGCCAGCTCACCAAGGGGGGACTATGGCTACACCTTC	NA	NA	TRBV18	TRBJ1-2
CASSEGLLSTQYF	TGTGCCAGCAGCGAGGGACTCCTCAGTACGCAGTATTTT	NA	NA	TRBV6-1	TRBJ2-3
CASSLRQGRYNEQFF	TGTGCCAGCAGTTTACGGCAGGGAAGGTACAATGAGCAGTTCTTC	NA	NA	TRBV27	TRBJ2-1
CASSLGQSSSYNEQFF	TGTGCCAGCTCACTTGGACAGTCAAGCTCCTACAATGAGCAGTTCTTC	NA	NA	TRBV18	TRBJ2-1
CASGPRDRYTGELFF	TGTGCTAGTGGTCCCCGGGACAGATACACCGGGGAGCTGTTTTTT	TRBD1	NA	TRBV12-5	TRBJ2-2
CASSLEQGVSYNEQFF	TGTGCCAGCAGCTTGGAACAGGGGGTATCATACAATGAGCAGTTCTTC	TRBD1	NA	TRBV5-8	TRBJ2-1
CASSPSWTGGIYEQYF	TGTGCCAGCAGCCCGAGTTGGACAGGGGGGATCTACGAGCAGTACTTC	TRBD1	NA	TRBV11-2	TRBJ2-7
CASSFGTGEAFF	TGCGCCAGCAGCTTCGGGACAGGAGAAGCTTTCTTT	TRBD1	few	TRBV5-1	TRBJ1-1
CASSTPTGAKRGYTF	TGTGCCAGCAGTACCCCAACGGGGGCGAAAAGGGGCTACACCTTC	NA	once	TRBV6-5	TRBJ1-2
CSVRVGYEQYF	TGCAGTGTGAGAGTCGGCTACGAGCAGTACTTC	NA	NA	TRBV20-1	TRBJ2-7
CASSYAGAVDTQYF	TGTGCCAGCAGTTACGCGGGAGCGGTAGATACGCAGTATTTT	TRBD2	few	TRBV6-6	TRBJ2-3
CASSLSGQGADTQYF	TGTGCCAGCAGCTTATCCGGACAGGGCGCAGATACGCAGTATTTT	TRBD1	NA	TRBV7-9	TRBJ2-3
CASSRGSSSYEQYF	TGCGCCAGCAGCCGCGGGAGTAGCTCCTACGAGCAGTACTTC	TRBD2	NA	TRBV4-1	TRBJ2-7
CASSPAGSGRLGSYNEQFF	TGTGCCAGTAGTCCCGCGGGTAGCGGGCGGCTGGGGTCCTACAATGAGCAGTTCTTC	TRBD2	NA	TRBV19	TRBJ2-1
CASSLEGGSTNTGELFF	TGTGCCAGCAGCTTAGAAGGCGGCAGCACGAACACCGGGGAGCTGTTTTTT	NA	NA	TRBV7-6	TRBJ2-2
CASSPVRGVLETQYF	TGTGCCAGCAGTCCTGTACGGGGGGTACTGGAGACCCAGTACTTC	TRBD2	few	TRBV6-6	TRBJ2-5
CASSEHRETPQYF	TGCGCCAGCAGTGAGCACAGGGAGACCCCCCAGTACTTC	NA	NA	TRBV10-2	TRBJ2-5
CASSVEDSSGNTIYF	TGTGCCAGCAGCGTAGAGGACAGCTCTGGAAACACCATATATTTT	NA	NA	TRBV9	TRBJ1-3
CASSGRKGTGLSTDTQYF	TGTGCCAGCAGCGGTCGGAAAGGGACAGGACTTAGCACAGATACGCAGTATTTT	TRBD1	NA	TRBV9	TRBJ2-3
CASSKLAGVYNEQFF	TGTGCCAGCAGCAAACTAGCGGGAGTATACAATGAGCAGTTCTTC	TRBD2	NA	TRBV7-8	TRBJ2-1
CASSMARTEQFF	TGTGCCAGTAGTATGGCCAGGACTGAGCAGTTCTTC	NA	NA	TRBV19	TRBJ2-1
CASSPRTASTDTQYF	TGCGCCAGCAGCCCAAGGACCGCAAGCACAGATACGCAGTATTTT	NA	NA	TRBV5-1	TRBJ2-3
CASSKRDHTQEQYF	TGTGCCAGCAGCAAGAGGGACCACACGCAGGAGCAGTACTTC	NA	NA	TRBV5-5	TRBJ2-7
CASSFYRDRGIYEQYF	TGTGCCAGCAGCTTTTACCGGGACAGGGGTATCTACGAGCAGTACTTC	TRBD1	NA	TRBV11-2	TRBJ2-7
CAWDSKNYGYTF	TGTGCCTGGGACAGCAAGAACTATGGCTACACCTTC	NA	NA	TRBV30	TRBJ1-2
CASSAKNTEAFF	TGTGCCAGCAGTGCCAAGAACACTGAAGCTTTCTTT	NA	NA	TRBV21-1	TRBJ1-1
CAISKPGLASNEQFF	TGTGCCATCTCGAAACCGGGACTAGCGAGCAATGAGCAGTTCTTC	TRBD2	NA	TRBV19	TRBJ2-1
CASSQGTGFGGSYNEQFF	TGCGCCAGCAGCCAAGGGACAGGTTTCGGCGGGTCATACAATGAGCAGTTCTTC	TRBD1	NA	TRBV5-1	TRBJ2-1
CASSRDWSSGNTIYF	TGTGCCAGCAGTCGAGACTGGAGCTCTGGAAACACCATATATTTT	NA	once	TRBV7-9	TRBJ1-3
CASSSGQVNSEKLFF	TGTGCCAGCAGCTCGGGACAGGTTAACAGTGAAAAACTGTTTTTT	TRBD1	NA	TRBV7-6	TRBJ1-4
CLVEETQYF	TGTCTCGTGGAGGAGACCCAGTACTTC	NA	few	TRBV27	TRBJ2-5
CASSQAGGPSGTQYF	TGCGCCAGCAGCCAAGCCGGGGGGCCCTCGGGTACGCAGTATTTT	NA	NA	TRBV4-1	TRBJ2-3
CASSPGVRETQYF	TGTGCCAGCAGCCCCGGAGTACGAGAGACCCAGTACTTC	NA	NA	TRBV7-6	TRBJ2-5
CASSVRGGRDTQYF	TGTGCCAGCAGTGTTAGAGGCGGGAGGGATACGCAGTATTTT	TRBD2	NA	TRBV2	TRBJ2-3
CASSHRAGASDEQFF	TGTGCCAGCAGCCACAGGGCCGGGGCGTCGGATGAGCAGTTCTTC	NA	NA	TRBV6-4	TRBJ2-1
CASSLNSNYGYTF	TGTGCCAGCAGCTTGAACAGCAACTATGGCTACACCTTC	NA	NA	TRBV7-9	TRBJ1-2
CSGLTGSGLAEAFF	TGCAGCGGACTGACAGGGTCTGGTCTCGCTGAAGCTTTCTTT	TRBD1	NA	TRBV29-1	TRBJ1-1
CATEDEGEQYF	TGCGCCACCGAGGACGAGGGGGAGCAGTACTTC	NA	NA	TRBV23-1	TRBJ2-5
CASRQTTGGGETQYF	TGTGCCAGCAGGCAGACGACAGGGGGCGGAGAGACCCAGTACTTC	TRBD1	NA	TRBV28	TRBJ2-5
CASLGEVGGYTF	TGTGCCAGCCTCGGCGAAGTTGGTGGCTACACCTTC	NA	few	TRBV28	TRBJ1-2
CAWRTSGATYEQYF	TGTGCCTGGCGGACTAGCGGAGCTACATACGAGCAGTACTTC	TRBD2	NA	TRBV30	TRBJ2-7
CASSLISTGNTIYF	TGTGCCAGCAGCTTGATCTCCACTGGAAACACCATATATTTT	NA	NA	TRBV5-5	TRBJ1-3
CASSFSPAAYEQYF	TGTGCCAGCAGCTTTAGCCCGGCAGCCTACGAGCAGTACTTC	NA	NA	TRBV11-1	TRBJ2-7
CASSLFSGGSSYNEQFF	TGTGCCAGCAGCTTATTTTCCGGGGGGAGCTCCTACAATGAGCAGTTCTTC	TRBD2	NA	TRBV11-3	TRBJ2-1